What follows are 22 T cell receptor beta chains derived from one specimen sequenced in a study of cytomegalovirus exposure and HLA in healthy donors. The PCR made use of 60 Vbeta and 13 Jbeta primers. Libraries were prepared by immunoSEQ multiplex PCR; TCRdb keeps only in-frame clonotypes and omits some of them. The sample consists of 150,000 to 200,000 clones, approximately 82% of them appearing once. The sequenced sample consisted of PBMCs. Receptor source: a woman in her thirties in good health and CMV-seronegative.

The chain's CDR3 is CASSIAGGPYEQYF. For the CDR3, the DNA is TGTGCCAGTAGTATAGCGGGGGGCCCCTACGAGCAGTACTTC. J is TRBJ2-7 and V is TRBV19; maybe TRBD2 (7 bases). Germline V lookup: CDR1 LNHDA, CDR2 SQIVND (reference sequence). This CDR3 spans 14 amino acids. The V gene lost 1 base and the J gene lost 2 bases, with 9 bases spanning the gap.

This clone appeared a few times. The chain employs TRBV28 and TRBJ2-7; 7 nucleotides match TRBD1. This CDR3 is built from 13 residues. The germline CDR1 and CDR2 sequences are MDHEN and SYDVKM. J was trimmed by 7 bases and V by 5 bases; bases with no gene match: 8. Here the CDR3 DNA reads TGTGCCAGCAGTCTTACCTTGACAGGGGAGCAGTACTTC. Translated, it gives CASSLTLTGEQYF.

The J gene is TRBJ1-3, the V gene TRBV6-9; possibly TRBD1 for D (6 bases). CDR1 MNHGY and CDR2 SVAAGI come from the germline V gene. This CDR3 has 16 residues. V was shortened by 0 bases and J by 8 bases, with 17 bases between the two germline ends. The CDR3 sequence: CASSYSKRQARHTIYF. CDR3 bases: TGTGCCAGCAGTTATTCGAAACGACAGGCGAGACACACCATATATTTT.

This clone has just one count. CDR3 in DNA: TGTGCCAGCATGGGCAATGGCCAGGGGACCCAGTACTTC. Amino acids: CASMGNGQGTQYF. The chain carries TRBV2 and TRBJ2-5; possibly TRBD1 for D (5 bases). This CDR3 contains 13 residues. V lost 7 bases and J lost 7, with 16 bases in between. CDR1 is SNHLY and CDR2 is FYNNEI in the germline V gene.

J is TRBJ2-4 and V is TRBV4-1, with unresolved D. Germline-derived CDR1 and CDR2 are MGHRA and YSYEKL. The CDR3 is made up of 11 amino acids. V shed 4 bases and J shed 14 bases, with 12 bases lying between them. CDR3 residues: CASSRGDRKYF. The CDR3 nucleotides are TGCGCCAGCAGCCGAGGCGACCGGAAGTACTTC.

The CDR3 region is CASRSRGGGTGELFF. The DNA of the CDR3 is TGTGCCAGCAGGAGTCGCGGAGGTGGGACCGGGGAGCTGTTTTTT. The rearrangement joins TRBV7-2 to TRBJ2-2, with a tentative D call TRBD2 (5 bases). V gave up 6 bases and J gave up 5 bases, with 16 bases separating them. This CDR3 contains 15 residues. Germline CDR1 SGHTA, CDR2 FQGNSA.

The rearrangement links TRBV5-7 to TRBJ2-7; the match to TRBD1 covers 7 bases. TRBV5-7 is classed as an ORF, of uncertain function. The V segment lost 7 bases and the J segment 3 bases; nucleotides outside the gene matches: 10. The CDR3 loop spans 14 amino acids. CDR3 loop: CASPPPRQGYEQYF. In DNA form, the CDR3 reads TGTGCCAGCCCCCCCCCGAGACAGGGCTACGAGCAGTACTTC.

Regarding this clone: The junction shows a germline mismatch at one end, possibly a read error. V and J are TRBV7-9 and TRBJ1-2, with TRBD1 as a possible D gene (6 bases). Per germline, CDR1 SEHNR and CDR2 FQNEAQ (reference sequence). The CDR3 is 16 residues long. CDR3 in amino acids: CSSSSGGTSPNYGYTF. The CDR3 DNA follows: TGTTCCAGCAGCTCGGGGGGGACATCCCCTAACTATGGCTACACCTTC.

The chain carries TRBV19 and TRBJ2-2, with 9 bases lining up with TRBD2. The junction had 10 bases not matched to a gene; V was cut back by 6 bases and J by 5 bases. The CDR3 runs 16 residues. Germline CDR1 reads LNHDA; CDR2 reads SQIVND (reference sequence). The CDR3 bases are TGTGCCAGTAGGTCAGCGGGGGGTCGTCGAACCGGGGAGCTGTTTTTT. Amino acid sequence: CASRSAGGRRTGELFF.

The chain carries TRBV2 and TRBJ1-2, with 7 bases aligning to TRBD1. Germline CDR1 SNHLY, CDR2 FYNNEI. The ends lost 5 bases at V and 8 bases at J; junction bases unmatched: 5. The CDR3 spans 12 residues. In DNA, the CDR3 is TGTGCCAGCAGTACAGGGGTCCGGGGCTACACCTTC. It yields the protein CASSTGVRGYTF.

The chain uses TRBV15 and TRBJ1-5; 11 nucleotides match TRBD1. CDR3 size: 16 residues. V lost 1 base to trimming and J lost 10 bases; unmatched junction nucleotides: 9. CDR1 and CDR2 (germline): LNHNV, YYDKDF (reference sequence). The CDR3 region has the DNA TGTGCCACCAGCAGAGTCACCGGGACAGGGGGTATTCCCCAGCATTTT. Its protein is CATSRVTGTGGIPQHF.

In this sample, this clone turned up a few times. This chain connects TRBV6-5 to TRBJ2-7; perhaps TRBD1 as D (5 bases). V lost 2 bases and J 7 bases, leaving 12 bases between the germline ends. The germline V gene encodes CDR1 MNHEY and CDR2 SVGAGI. The CDR3 has 13 amino acids. This chain's CDR3 is CASSYEAGREQYF. CDR3 sequence (DNA): TGTGCCAGCAGTTACGAGGCAGGGCGGGAGCAGTACTTC.

The V call is TRBV7-2, the J call TRBJ1-2; 7 positions match TRBD1. This CDR3 contains 13 residues. Unmatched junction bases numbered 5, after V lost 4 bases and J lost 6 bases. Germline CDR1 is SGHTA and CDR2 is FQGNSA. The CDR3 reads CASSYGTDNGYTF. In nucleotides, the CDR3 is TGTGCCAGCAGCTACGGGACAGATAATGGCTACACCTTC.

This clone has a handful of counts. CDR3 in amino acids: CASSDRGDVEQFF. As DNA, the CDR3 is TGTGCCAGCAGTGACAGGGGGGATGTTGAGCAGTTCTTC. The chain uses TRBV2 and TRBJ2-1; D possibly corresponds to TRBD1 (7 bases). CDR3 length equals 13 residues. Germline lookup yields CDR1 SNHLY and CDR2 FYNNEI. Trimming removed 3 bases at V and 9 bases at J, with 12 bases between.

CDR3 sequence: CASSLISSGGGEQYF. DNA of the CDR3: TGTGCCAGCAGCTTAATCTCTTCCGGGGGGGGCGAGCAGTACTTC. V and J are TRBV7-2 and TRBJ2-7; 8 bases match TRBD2. The CDR3 length is 15 residues. The germline V gene has CDR1 SGHTA and CDR2 FQGNSA. V lost 2 bases and J lost 6; bases outside the gene matches: 9. The whole variable domain, filled in from reference TRBV7-2 and TRBJ2-7, reads GAGVSQSPSNKVTEKGKDVELRCDPISGHTALYWYRQSLGQGLEFLIYFQGNSAPDKSGLPSDRFSAERTGGSVSTLTIQRTQQEDSAVYLCASSLISSGGGEQYFGPGTRLTVT.

The chain is built from TRBV5-8 and TRBJ2-7, with D perhaps matching TRBD2 (5 bases). This CDR3 spans 15 amino acids. Looked up from germline, CDR1 is SGHTS and CDR2 is YDEGEE. The germline V and J ends were trimmed by 8 bases and 7 bases, with 25 bases remaining between them. CDR3 DNA sequence: TGTGCCAGTGACGGGGTATTGGACCTCCCGGGGGAGCAGTACTTC. Its translation is CASDGVLDLPGEQYF.

The J gene is TRBJ2-7, the V gene TRBV11-2; 7 positions match TRBD1. The CDR3 has 16 residues. Germline-derived CDR1 and CDR2 are SGHAT and FQNNGV. Trimming at V came to 4 bases and at J to 5 bases, leaving 14 bases not matched to a gene. The CDR3 region is CASSSIGPTGRNEQYF. CDR3 coding DNA: TGTGCCAGCAGCTCTATCGGGCCGACAGGGCGGAACGAGCAGTACTTC.

This sequence joins TRBV6-5 and TRBJ2-2; 7 positions match TRBD2. Germline V gives CDR1 MNHEY, CDR2 SVGAGI. Germline trimming cut 7 bases from V and 6 bases from J; bases unmatched to any gene: 11. CDR3 length: 15 amino acids. DNA for the CDR3: TGTGCCAGCACCTTACTGGGGGGGAGGGCCGGGGAGCTGTTTTTT. Its protein is CASTLLGGRAGELFF.

This clone was detected only a few times. Here the CDR3 reads CASSYVLAGGPQYF. CDR3 nucleotides: TGTGCCAGCAGTTACGTCCTAGCGGGGGGGCCCCAGTACTTC. V and J are TRBV6-5 and TRBJ2-5, with TRBD2 identical over 12 bases. This CDR3 spans 14 amino acids. Germline loops: CDR1 MNHEY, CDR2 SVGAGI. J was trimmed by 9 bases and V by 2 bases; bases with no gene match: 4.

This chain uses TRBV6-7 with TRBJ1-5, with 9 bases matching TRBD1. TRBV6-7 is an ORF, with its function uncertain. This CDR3 spans 16 amino acids. Trimming at V came to 6 bases and at J to 7 bases, leaving 13 bases not matched to a gene. The CDR3 sequence: CASRDRGHLLPQPQHF. CDR3 in DNA: TGTGCCAGCAGGGACAGGGGACACCTGCTACCCCAGCCCCAGCATTTT.

The rearrangement links TRBV9 to TRBJ2-3; 7 bases match TRBD2. V trimming: 3 bases; J trimming: 1 base; junction bases outside the gene matches: 5. Germline V gene sequence: CDR1 SGDLS, CDR2 YYNGEE. The CDR3 sequence is 15 residues long. Written as DNA, the CDR3 is TGTGCCAGCAGCGGAAGCGGGACCCGCACAGATACGCAGTATTTT. As protein: CASSGSGTRTDTQYF.

V and J are TRBV5-1 and TRBJ2-7, with unresolved D. Trimming left V 3 bases short and J 5 bases short, with 9 bases between. Per germline, CDR1 SGHRS and CDR2 YFSETQ. The CDR3 loop spans 12 amino acids. The CDR3 spells CASSSTGDEQYF. The DNA of the CDR3 is TGCGCCAGCAGCTCCACTGGAGACGAGCAGTACTTC.